Following are 4 T cell receptor beta chains from one sample sequenced in a study of T cells in Graves' hyperthyroidism and ophthalmopathy. It was RNA transcripts that yielded the amplified TCR beta CDR3 regions. HTBI primers were employed in a first-round RT-PCR of the TCR CDR3. One entry per CDR3 protein, called by TCRdb with MiXCR from the multiplex PCR reads. The table lists a few hundred thousand distinct CDR3 sequences, under 15% of them singletons. Sequenced sample: blood. These TCRs come from a woman aged 18-30 years with Graves' hyperthyroidism.

This chain links TRBV4-2 with TRBJ2-3; D is unresolved. The CDR3 extends over 15 amino acids. Per the germline V gene, CDR1 is LGHNA and CDR2 is YNFKEQ. V shed 0 bases and J shed 2 bases, with 9 bases lying between them. DNA of the CDR3: TGTGCCAGCAGCCAAGAAACTTGGAACACAGATACGCAGTATTTT. As protein: CASSQETWNTDTQYF.

This clonotype was observed a handful of times. The chain recombines TRBV29-1 with TRBJ1-1, with D unclear. Germline-derived CDR1 and CDR2 are SQVTM and ANQGSEA. The CDR3 sequence is 10 residues long. Between the trimmed V and J ends, which lost 2 bases and 5 bases, there was a span of 3 bases. CDR3 protein: CSVERTEAFF. CDR3 coding DNA: TGCAGCGTTGAACGGACTGAAGCTTTCTTT. The whole variable domain, filled in from reference TRBV29-1 and TRBJ1-1, reads SAVISQKPSRDICQRGTSLTIQCQVDSQVTMMFWYRQQPGQSLTLIATANQGSEATYESGFVIDKFPISRPNLTFSTLTVSNMSPEDSSIYLCSVERTEAFFGQGTRLTVV.

As to this clonotype: A much bigger clone sits one base away, suggesting this may be a read error. The rearrangement links TRBV6-2 or TRBV6-3 to TRBJ1-3; D not resolved. Germline values: CDR1 MNHEY, CDR2 SVGEGT. The CDR3 extends over 14 amino acids. CDR3 nucleotide sequence: TGTGCCGGCAGTTACGGTACTGCTGGAAACACCATATATTTT. This encodes CAGSYGTAGNTIYF.

V is TRBV9 and J is TRBJ1-1; D possibly corresponds to TRBD1 (5 bases). CDR1 is SGDLS, CDR2 YYNGEE, per germline. Deletions cut 3 bases from V and 8 bases from J, with 11 bases between. This CDR3 region has 12 residues. The CDR3 spells CASSGVGAEAFF. The CDR3 nucleotides are TGTGCCAGCAGCGGAGTCGGGGCCGAAGCTTTCTTT.